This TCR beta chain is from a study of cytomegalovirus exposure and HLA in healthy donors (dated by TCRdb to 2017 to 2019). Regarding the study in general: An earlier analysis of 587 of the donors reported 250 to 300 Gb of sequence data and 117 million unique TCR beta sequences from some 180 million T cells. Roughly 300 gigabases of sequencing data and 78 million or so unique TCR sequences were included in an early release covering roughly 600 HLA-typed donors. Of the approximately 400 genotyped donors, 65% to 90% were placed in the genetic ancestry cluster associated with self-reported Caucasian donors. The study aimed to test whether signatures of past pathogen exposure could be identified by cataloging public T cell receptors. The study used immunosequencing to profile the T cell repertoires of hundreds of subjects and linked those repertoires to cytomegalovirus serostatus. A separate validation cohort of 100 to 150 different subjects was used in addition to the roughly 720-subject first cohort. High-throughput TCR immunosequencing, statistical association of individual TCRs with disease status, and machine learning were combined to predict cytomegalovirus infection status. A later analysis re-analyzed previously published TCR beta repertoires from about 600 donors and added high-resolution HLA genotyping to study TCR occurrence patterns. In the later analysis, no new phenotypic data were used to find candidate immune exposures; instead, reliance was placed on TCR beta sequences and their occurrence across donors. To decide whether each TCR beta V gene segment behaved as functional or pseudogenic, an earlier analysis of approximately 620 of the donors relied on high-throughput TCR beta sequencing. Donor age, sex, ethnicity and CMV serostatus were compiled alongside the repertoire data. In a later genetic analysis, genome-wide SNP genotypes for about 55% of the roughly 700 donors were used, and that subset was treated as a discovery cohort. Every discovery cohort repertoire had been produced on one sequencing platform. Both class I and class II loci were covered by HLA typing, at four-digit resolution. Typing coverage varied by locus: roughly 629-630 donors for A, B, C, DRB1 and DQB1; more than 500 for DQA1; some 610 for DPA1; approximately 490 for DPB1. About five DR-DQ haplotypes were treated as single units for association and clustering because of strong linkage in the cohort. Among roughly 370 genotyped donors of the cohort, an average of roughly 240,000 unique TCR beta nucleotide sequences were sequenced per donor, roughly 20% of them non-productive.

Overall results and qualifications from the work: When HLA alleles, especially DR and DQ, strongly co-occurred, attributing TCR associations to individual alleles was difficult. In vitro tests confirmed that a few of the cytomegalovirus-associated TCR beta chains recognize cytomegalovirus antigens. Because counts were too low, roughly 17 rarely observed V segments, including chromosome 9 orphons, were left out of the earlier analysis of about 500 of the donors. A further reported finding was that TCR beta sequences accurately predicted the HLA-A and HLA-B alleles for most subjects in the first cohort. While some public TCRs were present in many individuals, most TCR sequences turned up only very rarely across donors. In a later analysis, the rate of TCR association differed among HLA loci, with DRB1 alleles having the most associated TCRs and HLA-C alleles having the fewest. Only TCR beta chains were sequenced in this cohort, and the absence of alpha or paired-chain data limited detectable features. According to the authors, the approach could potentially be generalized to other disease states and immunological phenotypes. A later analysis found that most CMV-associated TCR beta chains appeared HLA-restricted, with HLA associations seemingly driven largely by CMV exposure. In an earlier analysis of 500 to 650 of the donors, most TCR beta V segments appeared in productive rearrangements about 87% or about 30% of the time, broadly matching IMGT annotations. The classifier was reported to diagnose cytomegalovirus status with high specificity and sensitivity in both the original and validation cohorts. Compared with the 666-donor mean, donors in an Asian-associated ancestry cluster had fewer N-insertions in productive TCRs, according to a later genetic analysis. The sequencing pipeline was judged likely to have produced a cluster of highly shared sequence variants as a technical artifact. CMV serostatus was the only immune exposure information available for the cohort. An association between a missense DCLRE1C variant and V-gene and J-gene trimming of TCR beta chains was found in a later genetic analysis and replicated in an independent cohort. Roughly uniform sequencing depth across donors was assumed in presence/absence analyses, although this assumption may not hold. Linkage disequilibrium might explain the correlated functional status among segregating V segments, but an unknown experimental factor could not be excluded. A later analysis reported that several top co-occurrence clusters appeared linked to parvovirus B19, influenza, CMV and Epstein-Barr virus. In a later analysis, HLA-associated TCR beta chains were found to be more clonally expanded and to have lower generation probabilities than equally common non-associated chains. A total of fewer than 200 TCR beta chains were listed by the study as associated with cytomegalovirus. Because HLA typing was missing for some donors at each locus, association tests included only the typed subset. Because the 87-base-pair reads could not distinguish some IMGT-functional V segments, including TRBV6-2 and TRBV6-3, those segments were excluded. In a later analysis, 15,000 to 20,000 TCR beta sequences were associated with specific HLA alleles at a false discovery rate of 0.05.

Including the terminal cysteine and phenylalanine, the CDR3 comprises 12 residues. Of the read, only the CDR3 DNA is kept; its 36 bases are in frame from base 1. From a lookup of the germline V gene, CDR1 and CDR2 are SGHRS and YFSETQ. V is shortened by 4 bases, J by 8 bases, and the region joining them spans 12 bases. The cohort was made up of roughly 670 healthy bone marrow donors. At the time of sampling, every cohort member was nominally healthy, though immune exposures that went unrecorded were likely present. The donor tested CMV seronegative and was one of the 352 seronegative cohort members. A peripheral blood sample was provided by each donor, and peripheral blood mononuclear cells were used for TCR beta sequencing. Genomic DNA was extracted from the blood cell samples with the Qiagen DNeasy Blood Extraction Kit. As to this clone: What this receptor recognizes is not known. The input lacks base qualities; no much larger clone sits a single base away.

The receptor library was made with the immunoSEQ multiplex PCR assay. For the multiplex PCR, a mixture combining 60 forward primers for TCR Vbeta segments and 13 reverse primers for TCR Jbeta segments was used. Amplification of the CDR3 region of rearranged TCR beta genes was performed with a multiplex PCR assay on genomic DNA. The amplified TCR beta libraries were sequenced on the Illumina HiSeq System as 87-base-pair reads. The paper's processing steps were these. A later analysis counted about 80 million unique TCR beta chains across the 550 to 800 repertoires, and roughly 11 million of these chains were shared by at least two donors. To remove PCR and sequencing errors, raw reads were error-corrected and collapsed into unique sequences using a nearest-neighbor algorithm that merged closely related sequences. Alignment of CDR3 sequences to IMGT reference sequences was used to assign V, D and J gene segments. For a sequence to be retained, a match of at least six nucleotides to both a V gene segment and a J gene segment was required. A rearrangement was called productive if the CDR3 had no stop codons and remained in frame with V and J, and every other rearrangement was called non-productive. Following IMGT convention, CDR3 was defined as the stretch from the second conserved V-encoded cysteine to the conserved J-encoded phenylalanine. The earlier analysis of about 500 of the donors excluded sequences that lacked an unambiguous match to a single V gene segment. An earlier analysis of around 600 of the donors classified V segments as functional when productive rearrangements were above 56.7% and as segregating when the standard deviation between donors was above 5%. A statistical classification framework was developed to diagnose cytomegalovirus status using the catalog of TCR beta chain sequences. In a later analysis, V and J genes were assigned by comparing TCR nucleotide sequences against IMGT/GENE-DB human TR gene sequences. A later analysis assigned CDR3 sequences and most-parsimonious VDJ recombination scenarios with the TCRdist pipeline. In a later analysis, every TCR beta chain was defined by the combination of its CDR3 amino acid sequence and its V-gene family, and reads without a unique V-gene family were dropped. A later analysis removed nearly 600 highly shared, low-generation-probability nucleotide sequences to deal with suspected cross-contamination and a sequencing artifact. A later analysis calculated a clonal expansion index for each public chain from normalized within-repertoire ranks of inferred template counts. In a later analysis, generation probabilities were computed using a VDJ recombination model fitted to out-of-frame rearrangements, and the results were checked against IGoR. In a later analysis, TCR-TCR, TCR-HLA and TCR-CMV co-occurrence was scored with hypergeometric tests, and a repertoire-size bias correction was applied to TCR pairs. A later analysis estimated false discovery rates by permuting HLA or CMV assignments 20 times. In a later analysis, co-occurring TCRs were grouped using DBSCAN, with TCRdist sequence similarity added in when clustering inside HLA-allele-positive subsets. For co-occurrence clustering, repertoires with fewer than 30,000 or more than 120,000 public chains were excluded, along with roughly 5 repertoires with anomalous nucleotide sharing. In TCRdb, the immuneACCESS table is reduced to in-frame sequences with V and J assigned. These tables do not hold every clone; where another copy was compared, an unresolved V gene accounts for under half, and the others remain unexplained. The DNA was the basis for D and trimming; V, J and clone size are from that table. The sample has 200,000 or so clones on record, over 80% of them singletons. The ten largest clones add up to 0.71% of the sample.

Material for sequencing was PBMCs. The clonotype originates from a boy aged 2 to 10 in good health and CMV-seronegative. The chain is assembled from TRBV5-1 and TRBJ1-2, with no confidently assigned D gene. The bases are TGCGCCAGCAGCGTGGACGGAGGAGGCTACACCTTC. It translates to CASSVDGGGYTF.